This TCR beta chain came from a study of blood T cell repertoires in COVID-19. Study context: Researchers got acute and convalescent COVID-19 samples from the United States, Italy and Spain. Sources were T cells, B-cell-depleted T cells, or PBMCs; the material itself was cDNA or gDNA.

The trim removed 11 bases at V and 1 base at J, leaving 7 bases unmatched. Germline V CDR1 and CDR2: SEHNR, FQNEAQ (reference sequence). CDR3 length equals 14 residues. In the authors' methods: Scientists estimated how many nucleated cells there were by amplifying reference gene primers. TCRdb keeps only in-frame clones here, not all; method: immunoSEQ multiplex PCR. V and J calls and clone size come straight from that table; D and trimming were deduced from the DNA. Of some 87,000 clones in the sample, around 87% were seen once. Material: peripheral blood. This sequence joins TRBV7-9 and TRBJ2-5; 10 positions match TRBD2. This TCR derives from a human donor in a cohort sampled during active COVID-19. The CDR3 loop reads CAGERGGPQETQYF. The CDR3 coding sequence is TGTGCCGGGGAGCGGGGGGGCCCCCAAGAGACCCAGTACTTC.